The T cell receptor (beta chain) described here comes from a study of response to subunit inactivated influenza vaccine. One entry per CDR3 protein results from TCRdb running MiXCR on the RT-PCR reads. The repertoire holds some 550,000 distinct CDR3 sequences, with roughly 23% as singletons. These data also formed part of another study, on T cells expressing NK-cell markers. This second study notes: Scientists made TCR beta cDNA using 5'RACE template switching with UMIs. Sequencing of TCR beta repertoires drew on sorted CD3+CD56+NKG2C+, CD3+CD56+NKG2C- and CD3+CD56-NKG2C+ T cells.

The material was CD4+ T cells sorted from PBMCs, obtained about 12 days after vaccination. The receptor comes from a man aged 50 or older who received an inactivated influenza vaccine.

The CDR3 here is CASSFERGTSTDTQYF. CDR3 DNA sequence: TGCGCCAGCAGCTTCGAGCGGGGGACTAGCACAGATACGCAGTATTTT. J is TRBJ2-3 and V is TRBV5-1; TRBD2 agrees at 8 bases. CDR1 is SGHRS, CDR2 YFSETQ, per germline. CDR3 length: 16 amino acids. V trimming: 2 bases; J trimming: 0 bases; junction bases outside the gene matches: 5.